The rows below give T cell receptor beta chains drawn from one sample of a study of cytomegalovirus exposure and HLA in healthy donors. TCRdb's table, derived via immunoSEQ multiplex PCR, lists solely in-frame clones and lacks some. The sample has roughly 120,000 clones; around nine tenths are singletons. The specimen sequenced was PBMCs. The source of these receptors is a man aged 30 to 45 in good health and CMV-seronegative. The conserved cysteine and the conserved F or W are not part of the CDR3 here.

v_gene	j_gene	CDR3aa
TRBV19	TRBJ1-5	ASSPYLGGGNQPQH
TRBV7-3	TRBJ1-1	ASSLTGASGTEAF
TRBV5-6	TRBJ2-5	ASSLRAGARGETQY
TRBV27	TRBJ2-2	ASSSSRTRTNTGELF
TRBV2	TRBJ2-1	ASSPGSYNEQF
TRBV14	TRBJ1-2	ASSHPGVPPYQGYT
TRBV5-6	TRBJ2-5	ASSFSYRVQETQY
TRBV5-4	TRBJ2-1	ASHGSGTGFFPQF
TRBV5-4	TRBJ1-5	ASSRQGLNQPQH
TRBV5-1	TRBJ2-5	ASSLGTALEETQY
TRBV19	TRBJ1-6	ASSMIEGIGSPLH
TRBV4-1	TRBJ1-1	ASSQMDRGRNTEAF
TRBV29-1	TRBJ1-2	SVRGTTNYGYT
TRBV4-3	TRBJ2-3	ASSQAPPTGGRIDTQY
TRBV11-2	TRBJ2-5	ASSLRTGQSETQY
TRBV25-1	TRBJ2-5	ASSPLGGPTQETQY
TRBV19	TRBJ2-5	ASSIEIGQREEETQY
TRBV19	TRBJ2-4	ASTRRGGKNIQY
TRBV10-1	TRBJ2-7	ASRSGGSYEQY
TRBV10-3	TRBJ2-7	AISEPGQPWNYEQY
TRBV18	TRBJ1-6	ASSDSPYNSPLH
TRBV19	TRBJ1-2	ASRPRGIDYGYT
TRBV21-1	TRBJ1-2	ASTGPALLPGIYGYT
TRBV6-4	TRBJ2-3	ASSDGTGGKDTQY
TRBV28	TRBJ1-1	ASRGAAQTNTEAF
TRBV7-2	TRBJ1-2	ASSPHVRTDYT
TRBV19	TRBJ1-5	ASSIAGRNNQPQH
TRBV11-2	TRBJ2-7	ASSLDQFQAGGKEQY
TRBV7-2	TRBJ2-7	ASSEKLAGGLYEQY
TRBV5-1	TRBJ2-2	ASSSGLSGGELF
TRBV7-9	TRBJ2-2	ASSLTRLGQINTGELF